This TCR beta chain was obtained from a study of T-cell reconstitution after alpha-beta-depleted transplantation in children. V dropped 4 bases and J dropped 7; count of bases not matched to a gene: 7. CDR3 size: 15 residues. Germline lookup yields CDR1 MNHEY and CDR2 SVGAGI. During its preparation, the TCRbeta library received unique molecular identifiers. A single record per CDR3 protein comes from TCRdb applying MiXCR to the PCR reads. The sample yields about 610,000 distinct CDR3 sequences, roughly a tenth seen once. V usage is TRBV6-5 and J usage is TRBJ1-4; 9 bases align to TRBD1. The TCR comes from a human donor who donated a stem cell graft to a child with acute myeloid leukemia. The input for sequencing was PBMCs from the stem cell graft donor, taken from the stem cell graft. This CDR3 reads CASSFPGQGSEKLFF. In DNA, the CDR3 is TGTGCCAGCAGTTTCCCGGGACAGGGAAGTGAAAAACTGTTTTTT.